This TCR beta chain was profiled in a study of cytomegalovirus exposure and HLA in healthy donors. Germline CDR1 and CDR2: KGHSH and LQKENI. Trimming left V 2 bases short and J 0 bases short, with 12 bases between. This CDR3 contains 16 residues. The PCR used 60 Vbeta and 13 Jbeta primers. Clones were sequenced by immunoSEQ multiplex PCR, and TCRdb holds only the in-frame ones, with some missing. The table lists 200,000 or so clones, around four fifths of them singletons. The chain employs TRBV18 and TRBJ2-3; maybe TRBD2 (5 bases). Sequencing was carried out using PBMCs. The clonotype was recovered from a woman aged 18 to 35 in good health and CMV-seronegative. The CDR3 coding sequence is TGTGCCAGCTCACCAAAGTTACAGCGGAGCACAGATACGCAGTATTTT. Protein: CASSPKLQRSTDTQYF.